Listed here are 17 T cell receptor beta chains from one sample, sequenced in a study of lymphopenia after photon versus proton radiotherapy. Assay used: immunoSEQ multiplex PCR; TCRdb lists only in-frame clones, some missing. This repertoire shows around 55,000 clones, roughly 84% found once; its top ten account for around 2%. The sequencing used peripheral blood, collected from a patient treated with proton-based radiotherapy. Source of these receptors: a man aged 60-69 years with pancreatic cancer.

A note on this clone: This specimen includes other DNA sequences encoding the same CDR3. This chain links TRBV27 with TRBJ2-5; 13 positions agree with TRBD2. The CDR3 totals 16 residues. The V gene end was trimmed by 5 bases and the J gene end by 5 bases; junction bases not matched to a gene: 8. The V gene's germline CDR1 is MNHEY and CDR2 SMNVEV (reference sequence). CDR3 in DNA: TGTGCCAGCAGTCCTCGGGGACTAGCGGGATTGGAGACCCAGTACTTC. Its translation: CASSPRGLAGLETQYF.

This chain's CDR3 is CSVGGSDESSYNEQFF. The DNA for the CDR3 is TGCAGCGTTGGGGGCTCGGACGAAAGCTCCTACAATGAGCAGTTCTTC. The chain combines TRBV29-1 with TRBJ2-1; possible D gene TRBD1, 5 bases. Germline CDR1 SQVTM, CDR2 ANQGSEA. Trimming cost V 4 bases and J 0 bases, with 16 bases left between them. The CDR3 totals 16 residues.

The V and J genes are TRBV6-6 and TRBJ2-7; the match to TRBD1 covers 8 bases. Germline CDR1 is MNHNY and CDR2 is SVGAGI (reference sequence). The V and J ends lost 2 bases and 4 bases, in that order; junction bases with no gene match: 7. CDR3 length: 15 amino acids. This chain's CDR3 is CASSYPGTGKYEQYF. CDR3 nucleotide sequence: TGTGCCAGCAGTTACCCCGGGACAGGAAAGTACGAGCAGTACTTC.

V is TRBV15 and J is TRBJ1-4; D is possibly TRBD1 (5 bases). The CDR3 has 12 residues. Per the germline V gene, CDR1 is LNHNV and CDR2 is YYDKDF (reference sequence). Trimming cost V 6 bases and J 6 bases, with 8 bases left between them. The DNA for the CDR3 is TGTGCCACCAGGACAGACGATGAAAAACTGTTTTTT. This encodes CATRTDDEKLFF.

The rearrangement joins TRBV19 to TRBJ1-1, with TRBD1 as a possible D gene (5 bases). V lost 3 bases and J 0 bases, leaving 14 bases between the germline ends. The CDR3 length is 16 residues. The V gene's germline CDR1 is LNHDA and CDR2 SQIVND (reference sequence). The CDR3: CASSIGSGLMNTEAFF. The CDR3 nucleotides read TGTGCCAGTAGTATCGGATCGGGACTAATGAACACTGAAGCTTTCTTT.

The CDR3 sequence: CASSESPHGGETQYF. The CDR3 coding sequence is TGTGCCAGCAGCGAAAGCCCACATGGGGGAGAGACCCAGTACTTC. The chain employs TRBV9 and TRBJ2-5; perhaps D is TRBD1 or TRBD2 (5 bases each). There are 15 residues in the CDR3. V was pared by 3 bases and J by 4 bases, with 16 bases between. Germline V CDR1 and CDR2: SGDLS, YYNGEE.

The V gene is TRBV27, the J gene TRBJ2-5, with TRBD1 matching 10 bases. Germline loops: CDR1 MNHEY, CDR2 SMNVEV (reference sequence). V shed 5 bases, J shed 5 bases, and the junction held 8 bases outside the gene matches. This CDR3 region has 15 residues. CDR3 sequence reads: CASSPSGTGVETQYF. Here the CDR3 DNA reads TGTGCCAGCAGTCCGTCGGGGACAGGGGTGGAGACCCAGTACTTC.

The chain employs TRBV27 and TRBJ2-1, with TRBD1 matching over 9 bases. CDR1 and CDR2 (germline): MNHEY, SMNVEV (reference sequence). Trimming removed 3 bases from V and 9 bases from J; junction bases left unmatched: 9. CDR3 length: 15 amino acids. The CDR3 reads CASSFSGTGRIEQFF. In DNA, the CDR3 is TGTGCCAGCAGTTTTTCCGGGACAGGGCGTATTGAGCAGTTCTTC.

The chain is built from TRBV28 and TRBJ2-3; 8 bases are a match to TRBD2. This CDR3 has 18 residues. Germline V gene data show CDR1 as MDHEN and CDR2 as SYDVKM. V lost 10 bases to trimming and J lost 6 bases; unmatched junction nucleotides: 24. The chain's CDR3 is CATQYRRASGPRGDTQYF. For the CDR3, the DNA is TGTGCCACGCAATACCGACGAGCTAGCGGGCCCCGGGGGGATACGCAGTATTTT.

The V and J genes are TRBV28 and TRBJ2-7, with 12 bases fitting TRBD1. The CDR3 runs 15 residues. Germline V gives CDR1 MDHEN, CDR2 SYDVKM. V trimming: 6 bases; J trimming: 2 bases; junction bases outside the gene matches: 5. CDR3 nucleotides: TGTGCCAGCAGACGGGACAGGGGGCGACCCTACGAGCAGTACTTC. Its protein product is CASRRDRGRPYEQYF.

The chain couples TRBV27 to TRBJ2-7; 7 bases are shared with TRBD1. The CDR3 contains 15 residues. V lost 2 bases to trimming and J lost 2 bases; unmatched junction nucleotides: 6. Per the germline V gene, CDR1 is MNHEY and CDR2 is SMNVEV (reference sequence). The CDR3: CASSLHGQVTYEQYF. The CDR3 coding sequence is TGTGCCAGCAGTTTACACGGACAGGTAACCTACGAGCAGTACTTC.

The rearrangement joins TRBV7-3 to TRBJ2-3, with 7 bases identical to TRBD1. The J segment lost 4 bases and the V segment lost 2 bases, leaving 3 bases of the junction unmatched. Germline V lookup: CDR1 SGHTA, CDR2 FQGTGA. This CDR3 comprises 14 residues. The CDR3 coding sequence is TGTGCCAGCAGCTTACGGGACAGTCCAGATACGCAGTATTTT. Its translation: CASSLRDSPDTQYF.

The CDR3: CASSPDRTDEQFF. The CDR3 nucleotides are TGTGCCAGCTCACCAGACCGGACGGATGAGCAGTTCTTC. V usage is TRBV18 and J usage is TRBJ2-1; no clear D. V was cut by 2 bases and J by 8 bases, with 10 bases left in between. This CDR3 has 13 amino acids. Germline V gene data show CDR1 as KGHSH and CDR2 as LQKENI.

V is TRBV7-2 and J is TRBJ2-7; D is possibly TRBD2 (5 bases). V was shortened by 1 base and J by 0 bases, with 10 bases between the two germline ends. Germline lookup yields CDR1 SGHTA and CDR2 FQGNSA. This CDR3 spans 15 amino acids. CDR3 DNA: TGTGCCAGCAGCTTAGGAAGCGGCTTCTCCTACGAGCAGTACTTC. Amino acids: CASSLGSGFSYEQYF.

The CDR3: CASSSQGSSPTYEQYF. In DNA, the CDR3 is TGTGCCAGCAGCTCCCAGGGTTCTTCGCCTACCTACGAGCAGTACTTC. The gene calls are TRBV7-2 and TRBJ2-7; perhaps TRBD1 as D (5 bases). V dropped 4 bases and J dropped 2 bases, with 18 bases sitting between them. The CDR3 spans 16 residues. Germline CDR1 is SGHTA and CDR2 is FQGNSA.

V usage is TRBV11-2 and J usage is TRBJ1-2; D ambiguous. The V gene's germline CDR1 is SGHAT and CDR2 FQNNGV. The CDR3 sequence is 15 residues long. Trimming shortened V by 3 bases and J by 1 base, and 12 bases separated the two germline ends. The CDR3 coding sequence is TGTGCCAGCAGCTTGTCCCAGACGAATAACTATGGCTACACCTTC. This gives the protein CASSLSQTNNYGYTF. Drawing the rest from reference TRBV11-2 and TRBJ1-2, the complete variable domain is EAGVAQSPRYKIIEKRQSVAFWCNPISGHATLYWYQQILGQGPKLLIQFQNNGVVDDSQLPKDRFSAERLKGVDSTLKIQPAKLEDSAVYLCASSLSQTNNYGYTFGSGTRLTVV.

The chain recombines TRBV9 with TRBJ2-2; 7 positions agree with TRBD2. The junction had 8 bases not matched to a gene; V was cut back by 6 bases and J by 0 bases. This CDR3 has 16 amino acids. CDR1 and CDR2 (germline): SGDLS, YYNGEE. Here the CDR3 reads CASTLAAGANTGELFF. CDR3 sequence (DNA): TGTGCCAGCACCCTGGCGGCGGGAGCGAACACCGGGGAGCTGTTTTTT.